Listed here are 7 T cell receptor beta chains from one sample, sequenced in a study of control samples from healthy donors and cancer patients. TCRdb's table, derived via immunoSEQ multiplex PCR, lists solely in-frame clones and lacks some. There are roughly 58,000 clones in the sample; around 87% occur only once, and about 13% lies in the top ten. Material for sequencing was PBMCs. Source of these receptors: a woman aged 55-70 years with lung cancer.

V gene TRBV5-6 combines with J gene TRBJ1-1, with no clear D. Germline CDR1 is SGHDT and CDR2 is YYEEEE. The V gene lost 0 bases and the J gene lost 4 bases, with 7 bases spanning the gap. The CDR3 is 13 residues long. CDR3 protein: CASSLDSGTEAFF. CDR3 DNA sequence: TGTGCCAGCAGCTTGGATTCTGGCACTGAAGCTTTCTTT.

DNA of the CDR3: TGTGCCAGCAGCTTGGGTCAGACTTTTAATCAGCCCCAGCATTTT. Translation: CASSLGQTFNQPQHF. The genes are TRBV5-8 and TRBJ1-5; D uncertain. CDR3 size: 15 residues. The V end lost 0 bases, the J end lost 4 bases, and 11 bases lay between the germline ends. Germline CDR1 SGHTS, CDR2 YDEGEE.

In its sample, this clone is large. This chain connects TRBV10-3 to TRBJ2-5, with a possible D match to TRBD2 (7 bases). Germline values: CDR1 ENHRY, CDR2 SYGVKD. CDR3 length: 16 residues. The V and J ends lost 4 bases and 4 bases respectively, with 19 bases between them. CDR3 DNA: TGTGCCATCAGTGCTGGGGGCGGGGGTACGGGAGAGACCCAGTACTTC. This encodes CAISAGGGGTGETQYF.

The chain employs TRBV10-3 and TRBJ1-2, with TRBD1 identical over 7 bases. Germline lookup yields CDR1 ENHRY and CDR2 SYGVKD. The trim removed 5 bases at V and 8 bases at J, leaving 8 bases unmatched. CDR3 length equals 13 residues. CDR3 sequence reads: CAISMDRRRGYTF. The DNA of the CDR3 is TGTGCCATCAGTATGGACAGGCGAAGGGGCTACACCTTC.

This chain links TRBV4-1 with TRBJ2-7; 7 bases line up with TRBD2. The V gene end was trimmed by 6 bases and the J gene end by 6 bases; junction bases not matched to a gene: 8. This CDR3 is built from 13 residues. Per germline, CDR1 MGHRA and CDR2 YSYEKL. Written as DNA, the CDR3 is TGCGCCAGCAGTTGGGCCCCGGGGGGCGAGCAGTACTTC. Encoded protein: CASSWAPGGEQYF.

The chain employs TRBV7-3 and TRBJ2-3; 11 positions match TRBD1. The germline V gene has CDR1 SGHTA and CDR2 FQGTGA. The CDR3 consists of 15 residues. V shed 5 bases and J 4 bases; nucleotides not matched to a gene: 5. The CDR3 region has the DNA TGTGCCAGCAGCCCTGGACAGGGGGCGTCAGATACGCAGTATTTT. Protein: CASSPGQGASDTQYF.

CDR3 DNA: TGTGCCAGCAGCTTTTCGGGAGGCTACGAGCAGTACTTC. Residues: CASSFSGGYEQYF. This chain connects TRBV5-5 to TRBJ2-7; 7 bases are shared with TRBD2. The germline V gene has CDR1 SGHKS and CDR2 YYEKEE (reference sequence). There are 13 residues in the CDR3. Losses at the gene ends were 2 bases for V and 3 bases for J; bases not matched to a gene: 2.